The clone carrying this T cell receptor beta chain was detected only once. The data stem from a study of blood T cell repertoires in COVID-19. Study-wide background: Italy, Spain and the United States were the sources of the convalescent and acute COVID-19 samples. From T cells, B-cell-depleted T cells, or PBMCs came the material, which was cDNA or gDNA.

The germline V and J ends were trimmed by 6 bases and 4 bases, with 19 bases remaining between them. CDR1 and CDR2 (germline): SNHLY, FYNNEI. The CDR3 runs 15 residues. In the source study's methods: Estimation of nucleated cell counts relied on the amplification of reference gene primers. Sequencing was performed with immunoSEQ multiplex PCR; in TCRdb, only in-frame clones are kept and a portion is missing. V and J calls and clone size are as listed in that table; D and trimming were resolved from the DNA. The repertoire holds around 130,000 clones, with about 86% as singletons. The rearrangement joins TRBV2 to TRBJ2-7; tentative D call: TRBD1 (6 bases). What was sequenced was peripheral blood. The TCR sequence derives from a woman aged 45-60 years with acute or convalescent COVID-19. In DNA form, the CDR3 reads TGTGCCAGCAGGGCTTTGACAGGATCTAGGTACGAGCAGTACTTC. It translates to CASRALTGSRYEQYF. Using reference TRBV2 and TRBJ2-7 for the parts outside the CDR3, the full variable domain is EPEVTQTPSHQVTQMGQEVILRCVPISNHLYFYWYRQILGQKVEFLVSFYNNEISEKSEIFDDQFSVERPDGSNFTLKIRSTKLEDSAMYFCASRALTGSRYEQYFGPGTRLTVT.